Below, 30 T cell receptor beta chains from the same sample are listed, as sequenced in a study of T cells expressing NK-cell markers. From the 5' RACE reads, TCRdb lists one entry per CDR3 protein and no DNA. This sample's table has roughly 390,000 distinct CDR3 sequences. The sample comprised blood T cells: a sorted CD56 or NKG2C T cell subset, CD4+ or CD8+ T cells, or bulk PBMC T cells (not recorded which). All receptors come from a man between 18 and 69 years old in good health.

The chain combines TRBV5-6 with TRBJ2-1; there is no DNA to check the TCRdb D call of TRBD2. The CDR3 spans 14 residues. Germline CDR1 and CDR2: SGHDT and YYEEEE. This CDR3 is CASSLASGGRRQFF.

CDR3 residues: CSAPSPTEQFF. The genes are TRBV20-1 and TRBJ2-1. The germline V gene encodes CDR1 DFQATT and CDR2 SNEGSKA (reference sequence). This CDR3 contains 11 residues.

The chain links TRBV11-2 to TRBJ1-6. This CDR3 has 15 residues. Germline V gene lookup returns CDR1 SGHAT and CDR2 FQNNGV. CDR3 sequence reads: CASTLEGSRNSPLHF.

This chain connects TRBV7-9 to TRBJ2-7; TCRdb outputs TRBD1, but without DNA this stays unchecked. The CDR3 extends over 15 amino acids. The germline V gene has CDR1 SEHNR and CDR2 FQNEAQ (reference sequence). The CDR3: CASSIDRGTHYEQYF.

The chain recombines TRBV21-1 with TRBJ2-4. TRBV21-1 is a listed pseudogene. This CDR3 spans 14 amino acids. CDR3 region: CASSTTLAKNIQYF.

V gene TRBV10-2 combines with J gene TRBJ2-2; TCRdb indicates TRBD2, and absent DNA this call remains unverified. Germline CDR1 and CDR2: WSHSY and SAAADI. The CDR3 has 14 residues. The CDR3 protein is CASRLAGATGELFF.

The chain joins TRBV5-1 to TRBJ2-5; TCRdb calls TRBD1, which cannot be checked without DNA. Germline CDR1 SGHRS, CDR2 YFSETQ. This CDR3 is built from 15 residues. The CDR3 reads CASSAGRGGQETQYF.

The chain has TRBV7-2 and TRBJ1-3; checking the TCRdb D call of TRBD1 is not possible without DNA. The CDR3 is 14 amino acids. Germline V gives CDR1 SGHTA, CDR2 FQGNSA. The chain's CDR3 is CASTPSNSGNTIYF.

V gene TRBV21-1 combines with J gene TRBJ1-6; the TRBD1 assignment by TCRdb is unverifiable without DNA. TRBV21-1 is designated a pseudogene. This CDR3 spans 14 amino acids. The CDR3: CASRRTGWDSPLHF.

The CDR3 spells CAWSRQGYEKLFF. The chain has TRBV30 and TRBJ1-4; TCRdb selects TRBD1, and the lack of DNA leaves this call unchecked. The CDR3 runs 13 residues. Looked up from germline, CDR1 is GTSNPN and CDR2 is SVGIG (reference sequence). Using reference TRBV30 and TRBJ1-4 for the parts outside the CDR3, the full variable domain is SQTIHQWPATLVQPVGSPLSLECTVEGTSNPNLYWYRQAAGRGLQLLFYSVGIGQISSEVPQNLSASRPQDRQFILSSKKLLLSDSGFYLCAWSRQGYEKLFFGSGTQLSVL.

This chain joins TRBV2 and TRBJ1-1; TCRdb's D gene call, TRBD1, goes unchecked for lack of DNA. Germline V gene data show CDR1 as SNHLY and CDR2 as FYNNEI. The CDR3 is 15 residues long. The CDR3 is CASSEAKGGNTEAFF. Variable domain in full (rest from reference TRBV2 and TRBJ1-1): EPEVTQTPSHQVTQMGQEVILRCVPISNHLYFYWYRQILGQKVEFLVSFYNNEISEKSEIFDDQFSVERPDGSNFTLKIRSTKLEDSAMYFCASSEAKGGNTEAFFGQGTRLTVV.

V is TRBV30 and J is TRBJ2-3. The CDR3 extends over 14 amino acids. Germline CDR1 is GTSNPN and CDR2 is SVGIG (reference sequence). The CDR3 reads CACDRGFSTDTQYF.

V gene TRBV12-3 or TRBV12-4 combines with J gene TRBJ2-5; TCRdb gives TRBD1 as the D gene, but with no DNA this cannot be confirmed. CDR3 length: 12 amino acids. This CDR3 is CASTGLEETQYF.

The chain couples TRBV19 to TRBJ1-5; the D gene TCRdb calls, TRBD1, cannot be checked with no DNA. The germline CDR1 and CDR2 sequences are LNHDA and SQIVND (reference sequence). The CDR3 runs 15 residues. The CDR3: CASSTTALGNQPQHF. Variable domain in full (rest from reference TRBV19 and TRBJ1-5): DGGITQSPKYLFRKEGQNVTLSCEQNLNHDAMYWYRQDPGQGLRLIYYSQIVNDFQKGDIAEGYSVSREKKESFPLTVTSAQKNPTAFYLCASSTTALGNQPQHFGDGTRLSIL.

The V and J genes are TRBV20-1 and TRBJ2-3. CDR1 and CDR2 (germline): DFQATT, SNEGSKA (reference sequence). The length of the CDR3 is 11 residues. CDR3 residues: CSAKTKDTQYF.

The chain couples TRBV10-3 to TRBJ2-7; TCRdb picks TRBD1, but there is no DNA to check that call. CDR3 length: 16 residues. CDR1 is ENHRY, CDR2 SYGVKD, per germline. The chain's CDR3 is CAISGRGGQGANEQYF.

The chain has TRBV7-2 and TRBJ2-7; without DNA, the TCRdb call of TRBD2 cannot be checked. The CDR3 length is 14 residues. From germline, CDR1 is SGHTA and CDR2 FQGNSA. The CDR3 here is CASSSRASGGEQYF.

This chain connects TRBV6-5 to TRBJ1-1; with no DNA, the TCRdb D assignment of TRBD1 cannot be verified. The CDR3 contains 16 residues. Germline CDR1 and CDR2: MNHEY and SVGAGI. CDR3 in amino acids: CASSSIRTGENTEAFF.

This rearrangement joins TRBV27 to TRBJ1-1; TCRdb names TRBD1, which stays unverified in the absence of DNA. The CDR3 has 17 residues. CDR1 and CDR2 (germline): MNHEY, SMNVEV (reference sequence). The CDR3 loop reads CASSLLPGGNGNTEAFF.

CDR3 amino acids: CASSQDTSIKDRGAKNIQYF. J is TRBJ2-4 and V is TRBV4-1; the TRBD1 assignment by TCRdb is unverifiable without DNA. The CDR3 spans 20 residues. The germline gives CDR1 MGHRA, CDR2 YSYEKL.

The CDR3: CASSRRGGSYNEQFF. J is TRBJ2-1 and V is TRBV3-1. The CDR3 loop spans 15 amino acids. The germline gives CDR1 LGHDT, CDR2 YNNKEL (reference sequence).

The chain employs TRBV12-5 and TRBJ2-3; TCRdb selects TRBD1, and the lack of DNA leaves this call unchecked. The CDR3 consists of 17 residues. Germline V gene lookup returns CDR1 LGHNT and CDR2 FRNRAP. CDR3 residues: CASGYTRGGARTDTQYF.

This sequence joins TRBV5-1 and TRBJ2-7; the TCRdb D gene call, TRBD2, has no DNA to confirm it. Germline V gene data show CDR1 as SGHRS and CDR2 as YFSETQ. The CDR3 extends over 14 amino acids. CDR3 protein: CASSLASGSYEQYF.

The chain combines TRBV20-1 with TRBJ2-1. The CDR3 totals 18 residues. Germline CDR1 is DFQATT and CDR2 is SNEGSKA (reference sequence). This CDR3 is CSARAFGVTGLPYNEQFF.

This chain uses TRBV9 with TRBJ1-1; TCRdb returns TRBD1, unconfirmable since there is no DNA. The CDR3 extends over 16 amino acids. CDR1 is SGDLS and CDR2 is YYNGEE in the germline V gene. The CDR3 region is CASSARQGVWNTEAFF.

The chain has TRBV5-1 and TRBJ1-3. The CDR3 spans 15 residues. The germline V gene encodes CDR1 SGHRS and CDR2 YFSETQ. CDR3 residues: CASSSGQLSGNTIYF.

V gene TRBV11-2 combines with J gene TRBJ2-1; TCRdb lists TRBD2, though no DNA is available to test this call. The CDR3 is 17 amino acids. Germline V gene lookup returns CDR1 SGHAT and CDR2 FQNNGV. The CDR3 sequence: CASNTIIGGGAYNEQFF.

The chain employs TRBV14 and TRBJ2-7. The CDR3 runs 15 residues. The germline gives CDR1 SGHDN, CDR2 FVKESK. The CDR3: CASSQAVTRAYEQYF.

The chain has TRBV20-1 and TRBJ2-2; TCRdb reports TRBD1, a call that lacks DNA to check it against. There are 15 residues in the CDR3. CDR1 is DFQATT and CDR2 is SNEGSKA in the germline V gene (reference sequence). CDR3 in amino acids: CSARERGGLTGELFF.

This chain joins TRBV5-1 and TRBJ2-1; TCRdb picks TRBD1, but there is no DNA to check that call. The V gene's germline CDR1 is SGHRS and CDR2 YFSETQ. The CDR3 totals 16 residues. The CDR3 sequence: CASSWRDSSSYNEQFF.